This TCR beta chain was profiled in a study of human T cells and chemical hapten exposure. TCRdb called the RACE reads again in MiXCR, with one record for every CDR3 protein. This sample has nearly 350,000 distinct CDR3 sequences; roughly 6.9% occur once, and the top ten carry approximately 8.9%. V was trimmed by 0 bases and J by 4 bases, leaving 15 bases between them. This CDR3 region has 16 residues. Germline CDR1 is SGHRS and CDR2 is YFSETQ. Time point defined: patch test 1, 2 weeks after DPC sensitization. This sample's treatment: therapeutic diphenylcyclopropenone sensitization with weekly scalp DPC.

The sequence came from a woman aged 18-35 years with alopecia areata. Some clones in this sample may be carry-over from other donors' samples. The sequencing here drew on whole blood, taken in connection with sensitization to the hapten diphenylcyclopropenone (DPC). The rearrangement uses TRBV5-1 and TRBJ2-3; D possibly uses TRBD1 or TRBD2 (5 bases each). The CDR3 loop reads CASSLVTGTIPDTQYF. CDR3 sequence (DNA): TGCGCCAGCAGCTTGGTAACCGGGACGATACCAGATACGCAGTATTTT. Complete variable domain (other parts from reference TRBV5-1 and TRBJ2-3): KAGVTQTPRYLIKTRGQQVTLSCSPISGHRSVSWYQQTPGQGLQFLFEYFSETQRNKGNFPGRFSGRQFSNSRSEMNVSTLELGDSALYLCASSLVTGTIPDTQYFGPGTRLTVL.